This is a list of T cell receptor beta chains from one sample in a study of T cell clonotyping in hematopoietic cell transplantation. Some clones are missing from TCRdb's copy, which holds only in-frame ones; the method was immunoSEQ multiplex PCR. The table has 15,000 to 20,000 clones, 80% to 95% seen once. Specimen: peripheral blood mononuclear cells. All receptors come from a man aged 35 to 55 in good health. Some clones in this sample may be carry-over from other donors' samples. The CDR3 runs from the conserved cysteine through the conserved F or W. D genes are given only for firm matches. A row's size may be missing; if present it is once, few, many or a size class.

TGTGCCAGCGCCCCCGGACTAGCGGACACCTACGAGCAGTACTTC | CASAPGLADTYEQYF | TRBJ2-7 | TRBD2 | TRBV6-5 | .
TGTGCCAGCAGCTTACTGGCCGGGAACACTGAAGCTTTCTTT | CASSLLAGNTEAFF | TRBJ1-1 | . | TRBV7-9 | .
TGTGCCAGCAGCTCAGGGGGCATGGGCGAGCAGTACTTC | CASSSGGMGEQYF | TRBJ2-7 | TRBD1 | TRBV7-3 | .
TGTGCCAGCAGCTTACGGACTAGCGAATACGAGCAGTACTTC | CASSLRTSEYEQYF | TRBJ2-7 | TRBD2 | TRBV13 | few
TGTGCCAGCAGTTACGACAGTCGAGGAGGTCAGCCCCAGCATTTT | CASSYDSRGGQPQHF | TRBJ1-5 | . | TRBV6-5 | .
TGTGCCAGCAGCGACCTACAGGGAGGTCAGCCCCAGCATTTT | CASSDLQGGQPQHF | TRBJ1-5 | . | TRBV9 | .
TGTGCCAGCAGTGGAGGGACAGGGGTTGGAGGTGGCTACACCTTC | CASSGGTGVGGGYTF | TRBJ1-2 | TRBD1 | TRBV28 | few
TGTGCCAGCAGCGACCGGAGCGGGGAGCTGTTTTTT | CASSDRSGELFF | TRBJ2-2 | . | TRBV7-9 | .
TGTGCCAGCAGCTTAGTCCCATTCAGCGGGGGGGAGGGGCAGTACTTC | CASSLVPFSGGEGQYF | TRBJ2-7 | TRBD2 | TRBV7-2 | .
TGTGCCTGGAGTATCCAGACAAATACCGGGGAGCTGTTTTTT | CAWSIQTNTGELFF | TRBJ2-2 | . | TRBV30 | .
TGCGCCAGCAGCCAAGATCTTGGGTCCGGCAGGGGGAAGGAAAAACTGTTTTTT | CASSQDLGSGRGKEKLFF | TRBJ1-4 | TRBD1 | TRBV4-3 | .
TGTGCCAGCAGTGAAGGGACAGGGAGCTCTGGGGCCAACGTCCTGACTTTC | CASSEGTGSSGANVLTF | TRBJ2-6 | TRBD1 | TRBV25-1 | .
TGTGCCACCAGCAGAGATCGGGAGACCCAGTACTTC | CATSRDRETQYF | TRBJ2-5 | . | TRBV15 | once
TGCGCCAGCAGCGCCGAGGTCGGAGATACGCAGTATTTT | CASSAEVGDTQYF | TRBJ2-3 | . | TRBV4-3 | .
TGTGCCTGGAGTGATCACAGGGGGTCTGGAAACACCATATATTTT | CAWSDHRGSGNTIYF | TRBJ1-3 | TRBD1 | TRBV30 | .
TGTGCCTGGGGGGACAGAGACACTGAAGCTTTCTTT | CAWGDRDTEAFF | TRBJ1-1 | TRBD1 | TRBV30 | .
TGTGCCAGCAGCCAGGCATTTAAAAAGGGGGCAGACACTGAAGCTTTCTTT | CASSQAFKKGADTEAFF | TRBJ1-1 | TRBD1 | TRBV7-6 | .
TGCAGCGCCATAAGACAGGGGGCTGAAGCTTTCTTT | CSAIRQGAEAFF | TRBJ1-1 | TRBD1 | TRBV29-1 | .
TGTGCCAGCAGCACAGGGCCCCGAAATGGGGCTGAAGCTTTCTTT | CASSTGPRNGAEAFF | TRBJ1-1 | . | TRBV2 | .
TGTGCCAGCAGCCGACAGGGGGGAGAGACCCAGTACTTC | CASSRQGGETQYF | TRBJ2-5 | TRBD1 | TRBV7-2 | .
TGTGCCTGGAGTGTCAGCTCCCTCGAGCAGTACTTC | CAWSVSSLEQYF | TRBJ2-7 | . | TRBV30 | .
TGTGCCAGCAGCACGGACATGAATCAGCCCCAGCATTTT | CASSTDMNQPQHF | TRBJ1-5 | . | TRBV7-2 | .
TGCGCCAGCAGCCGGGACGCGAGCTCCTATAATTCACCCCTCCACTTT | CASSRDASSYNSPLHF | TRBJ1-6 | . | TRBV5-1 | .
TGTGCCAGCAGCCTACAGAGGACTGAAGCTTTCTTT | CASSLQRTEAFF | TRBJ1-1 | . | TRBV5-4 | .
TGCGCCAGCAGCTTGGGAGGGCAGAGCAATCAGCCCCAGCATTTT | CASSLGGQSNQPQHF | TRBJ1-5 | . | TRBV5-1 | .
TGTGCCAGCAGTGAAGCGCCTCGACGTCAGGTGGGGACCCAGTACTTC | CASSEAPRRQVGTQYF | TRBJ2-5 | . | TRBV2 | .
TGTGCCAGCACCGGGACTAGCAGCACCGGGGAGCTGTTTTTT | CASTGTSSTGELFF | TRBJ2-2 | TRBD2 | TRBV2 | once
TGCAGCGCCGACTCGGCGGGACGCTACAATGAGCAGTTCTTC | CSADSAGRYNEQFF | TRBJ2-1 | . | TRBV29-1 | .
TGTGCCAGCAGTGACCTTGGACAGGGTCCCGCCAAAAACATTCAGTACTTC | CASSDLGQGPAKNIQYF | TRBJ2-4 | TRBD1 | TRBV25-1 | .
TGTGCCAGCAGTGACGTGGCGGGGGGTAGCACAGATACGCAGTATTTT | CASSDVAGGSTDTQYF | TRBJ2-3 | TRBD2 | TRBV6-4 | few
TGTGCCAGCAGTGACCGGGCCTACAATCAGCCCCAGCATTTT | CASSDRAYNQPQHF | TRBJ1-5 | . | TRBV6-1 | .
TGTGCCATCAGTAATGGGGGGTACTATGGCTACACCTTC | CAISNGGYYGYTF | TRBJ1-2 | . | TRBV10-3 | .
TGTGCCACCGCCGCGGGTAGCGGGGACACAGATACGCAGTATTTT | CATAAGSGDTDTQYF | TRBJ2-3 | TRBD2 | TRBV10-3 | .
TGCAGCGTTGGGGCCCCCCGGGGTACTGAAGCTTTCTTT | CSVGAPRGTEAFF | TRBJ1-1 | . | TRBV29-1 | .
TGTGCCAGCAGCTTGTCTATTACCAATGAAAAACTGTTTTTT | CASSLSITNEKLFF | TRBJ1-4 | . | TRBV7-2 | .
TGTGCCAGCAGCTTAGAGGGAATAGAGCCCCAGCATTTT | CASSLEGIEPQHF | TRBJ1-5 | . | TRBV7-9 | .
TGTGCCAGCAGCCCGCCGGCGGGGTCCTTCACAGATACGCAGTATTTT | CASSPPAGSFTDTQYF | TRBJ2-3 | . | TRBV7-8 | .
TGTGCCAGCAGCAGGACAGGGGTGGACACTGAAGCTTTCTTT | CASSRTGVDTEAFF | TRBJ1-1 | TRBD1 | TRBV5-4 | .
TGTGCCAGCAGTATCGAGGACGGCGGGAGTGAGCAGTTCTTC | CASSIEDGGSEQFF | TRBJ2-1 | TRBD2 | TRBV7-6 | .
TGTGCCAGCAGCAGGACTAGCGCCGGAGATACGCAGTATTTT | CASSRTSAGDTQYF | TRBJ2-3 | TRBD2 | TRBV2 | few
TGTGCCTGGAGCTCTGGGGGTTTAGATGAAAAACTGTTTTTT | CAWSSGGLDEKLFF | TRBJ1-4 | . | TRBV30 | .
TGCGCCAGCAGCCAAACGGGACATCATAATCAGCCCCAGCATTTT | CASSQTGHHNQPQHF | TRBJ1-5 | . | TRBV4-3 | .
TGTGCCAGCAGTGACTCGACTAGCGGGGGGGCAGATACGCAGTATTTT | CASSDSTSGGADTQYF | TRBJ2-3 | TRBD2 | TRBV6-4 | once
TGTGCCTGGAGTGTAGGCGGTAGCACTGAAGCTTTCTTT | CAWSVGGSTEAFF | TRBJ1-1 | . | TRBV30 | once
TGCGCCAGCAGCCCGACACAGGGGGCGGAAGAGACCCAGTACTTC | CASSPTQGAEETQYF | TRBJ2-5 | TRBD1 | TRBV4-1 | .